The following is a T cell receptor beta chain sequence with its context. The antigen remains undetermined. V gave up 5 bases and J gave up 4 bases, with 17 bases separating them. The length of the CDR3 is 14 residues. Per the germline V gene, CDR1 is SQVTM and CDR2 is ANQGSEA. The sample is drawn from a study of T cell responses to AZD1222 COVID-19 vaccine. Study-wide results and caveats: Receipt of two AZD1222 doses was followed by a rise in Spike-specific TCR breadth and depth. CD4 TCRs associated with vaccination spanned spike, dominating at 160-218 and 743-854. A mostly white British donor set with more females was recruited, and clonal diversity was possibly underestimated. Among those given AZD1222, only five to seven were seropositive at baseline.

This table comes from immunoSEQ multiplex PCR, and its TCRdb copy is limited to in-frame clones, with some not included. The table includes roughly 140,000 clones, around 88% detected once. This sequence originates from an adult in good health. Material: peripheral blood, obtained on day 0 of AZD1222 vaccination. V usage is TRBV29-1 and J usage is TRBJ1-2, with D perhaps TRBD1 (5 bases). The CDR3 sequence: CSVLTGATSYGYTF. The CDR3 coding sequence is TGCAGCGTTTTAACAGGCGCGACCTCCTATGGCTACACCTTC. The whole variable domain, filled in from reference TRBV29-1 and TRBJ1-2, reads SAVISQKPSRDICQRGTSLTIQCQVDSQVTMMFWYRQQPGQSLTLIATANQGSEATYESGFVIDKFPISRPNLTFSTLTVSNMSPEDSSIYLCSVLTGATSYGYTFGSGTRLTVV.